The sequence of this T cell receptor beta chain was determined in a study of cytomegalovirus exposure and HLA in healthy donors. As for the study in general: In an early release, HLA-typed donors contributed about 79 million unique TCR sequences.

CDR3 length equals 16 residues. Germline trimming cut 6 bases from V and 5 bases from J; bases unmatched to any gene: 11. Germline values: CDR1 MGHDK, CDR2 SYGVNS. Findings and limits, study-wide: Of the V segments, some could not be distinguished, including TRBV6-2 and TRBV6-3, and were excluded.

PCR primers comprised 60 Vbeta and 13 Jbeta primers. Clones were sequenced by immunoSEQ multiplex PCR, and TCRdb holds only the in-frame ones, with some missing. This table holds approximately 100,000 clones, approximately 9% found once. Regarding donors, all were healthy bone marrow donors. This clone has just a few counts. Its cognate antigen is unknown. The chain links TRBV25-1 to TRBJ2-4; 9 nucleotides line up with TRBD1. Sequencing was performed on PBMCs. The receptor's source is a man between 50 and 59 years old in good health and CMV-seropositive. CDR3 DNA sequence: TGTGCCAGCAGAAGAACAGGGGGCGGATTAGAAAACATTCAGTACTTC. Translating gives CASRRTGGGLENIQYF. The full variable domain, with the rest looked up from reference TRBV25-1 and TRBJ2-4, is EADIYQTPRYLVIGTGKKITLECSQTMGHDKMYWYQQDPGMELHLIHYSYGVNSTEKGDLSSESTVSRIRTEHFPLTLESARPSHTSQYLCASRRTGGGLENIQYFGAGTRLSVL.